This entry lists 26 T cell receptor beta chains sequenced from one sample in a study of cytomegalovirus exposure and HLA in healthy donors (dated by TCRdb to the late 2010s). Libraries were built with the immunoSEQ multiplex PCR assay. The multiplex PCR relied on a mix of 60 forward primers for TCR Vbeta segments and 13 reverse primers for TCR Jbeta segments. TCRdb provides this immuneACCESS table in a form limited to in-frame rearrangements. Some clones are lacking; in checked studies, under half of them reflect an unresolved V gene, and why the rest are absent is not known. In this sample the table shows 180,000 or so clones, around 80% of which occur a single time. The top ten hold roughly 1.4% of the sample. The sequencing input was PBMCs. The receptors derive from a man aged 18 to 29 in good health and CMV-seronegative.

This chain connects TRBV30 to TRBJ2-6; TRBD2 might be the D (6 bases). V lost 3 bases to trimming and J lost 2 bases, with 11 bases between them. CDR1 and CDR2 (germline): GTSNPN, SVGIG (reference sequence). The CDR3 runs to 15 residues. The CDR3 DNA reads as TGTGCCTGGAGGACGGGGGTCGCTGGGGCCAACGTCCTGACTTTC. Encoded protein: CAWRTGVAGANVLTF.

V and J are TRBV7-2 and TRBJ1-1; D is unclear. Per germline, CDR1 SGHTA and CDR2 FQGNSA. The length of the CDR3 is 15 residues. Trimming removed 3 bases from V and 0 bases from J, with 11 bases in between. DNA of the CDR3: TGTGCCAGCAGCTTCGGGGATTTCATGAACACTGAAGCTTTCTTT. Translating gives CASSFGDFMNTEAFF.

CDR3 sequence reads: CASSVRGGDLMGEQFF. CDR3 DNA sequence: TGTGCCAGCAGCGTAAGGGGGGGAGATCTGATGGGTGAGCAGTTCTTC. The V call is TRBV9, the J call TRBJ2-1; D may be TRBD2 (7 bases). Trimming cost V 1 base and J 9 bases, with 20 bases left between them. The V gene's germline CDR1 is SGDLS and CDR2 YYNGEE. This CDR3 is 16 amino acids long.

This clone came up a few times. The V and J genes are TRBV7-2 and TRBJ2-3; possible D gene TRBD2, 6 bases. The CDR3 extends over 15 amino acids. Germline CDR1 is SGHTA and CDR2 is FQGNSA. V was clipped by 5 bases and J by 2 bases, with 14 bases between them. CDR3 residues: CASSPSGVYTDTQYF. In DNA, the CDR3 is TGTGCCAGCAGCCCTTCGGGGGTTTACACAGATACGCAGTATTTT.

The V gene is TRBV9, the J gene TRBJ1-2; possibly TRBD1 for D (6 bases). CDR3 length equals 15 residues. The V end was cut by 3 bases, the J end by 1 base, with 13 bases between. The germline CDR1 and CDR2 sequences are SGDLS and YYNGEE. The CDR3 here is CASSARTALNYGYTF. In DNA, the CDR3 is TGTGCCAGCAGCGCCAGGACAGCGCTTAACTATGGCTACACCTTC.

The V call is TRBV7-2, the J call TRBJ1-1; 7 bases are a match to TRBD1. Trimming removed 5 bases from V and 8 bases from J; junction bases left unmatched: 2. Germline V gives CDR1 SGHTA, CDR2 FQGNSA. The CDR3 spans 11 residues. The CDR3 sequence: CASSLTGEAFF. The DNA of the CDR3 is TGTGCCAGCAGCCTGACAGGGGAAGCTTTCTTT.

A remark on this clone: The sample holds other DNA sequences that translate to the same CDR3. CDR3: CASSQGNTEAFF. CDR3 coding DNA: TGTGCCAGCAGCCAGGGGAACACTGAAGCTTTCTTT. The chain is built from TRBV7-9 and TRBJ1-1; D might be TRBD1 (5 bases). CDR1 is SEHNR and CDR2 is FQNEAQ in the germline V gene (reference sequence). V shed 5 bases and J shed 1 base, with 5 bases lying between them. This CDR3 has 12 residues.

The chain uses TRBV7-8 and TRBJ1-2; TRBD1 is a possible D gene (6 bases). Germline V gene sequence: CDR1 SGHVS, CDR2 FQNEAQ. Trimming cost V 5 bases and J 4 bases, with 8 bases left between them. There are 12 residues in the CDR3. CDR3 amino acids: CASSQGTYGYTF. The CDR3 DNA is TGTGCCAGCAGCCAGGGGACCTATGGCTACACCTTC.

The chain recombines TRBV9 with TRBJ1-2; tentative D call: TRBD1 (5 bases). The length of the CDR3 is 14 residues. With 0 bases removed from V and 3 bases from J, the gap between germline ends came to 9 bases. The germline V gene has CDR1 SGDLS and CDR2 YYNGEE. CDR3 sequence: CASSVVGGDYGYTF. In nucleotides, the CDR3 is TGTGCCAGCAGCGTAGTGGGGGGGGACTATGGCTACACCTTC.

This sequence joins TRBV5-1 and TRBJ2-1; 9 nucleotides agree with TRBD2. The V and J ends lost 4 bases and 8 bases, in that order; junction bases with no gene match: 16. From germline, CDR1 is SGHRS and CDR2 YFSETQ. This CDR3 has 17 residues. CDR3 sequence: CASSASGAIQWIDEQFF. Here the CDR3 DNA reads TGCGCCAGCAGCGCTAGCGGGGCCATACAATGGATCGATGAGCAGTTCTTC.

V usage is TRBV4-3 and J usage is TRBJ2-7; 7 nucleotides align to TRBD2. The J segment lost 7 bases and the V segment lost 1 base, leaving 13 bases of the junction unmatched. Germline V gene sequence: CDR1 LGHNA, CDR2 YSLEER. The CDR3 loop spans 16 amino acids. The CDR3 reads CASSQAVAVPGREQYF. The CDR3 coding sequence is TGCGCCAGCAGCCAAGCAGTAGCGGTCCCCGGGAGGGAGCAGTACTTC.

V and J are TRBV5-4 and TRBJ2-7; TRBD2 aligns across 10 bases. The CDR3 is made up of 15 amino acids. Germline CDR1 SGHNT, CDR2 YYREEE (reference sequence). After removal of 4 bases from V and 6 bases from J, the junction contained 10 bases not matched to a gene. CDR3 DNA sequence: TGTGCCAGCAGCCAAGGAGGGCTAGCGGGAGCCGAGCAGTACTTC. Protein sequence: CASSQGGLAGAEQYF.

This sequence joins TRBV27 and TRBJ1-5; D is uncertain. V lost 5 bases, J lost 3 bases, and 14 bases lay in between. The CDR3 has 15 amino acids. The V gene's germline CDR1 is MNHEY and CDR2 SMNVEV (reference sequence). The CDR3, as DNA: TGTGCCAGCAGTCCCGGAGGAGCCTACAATCAGCCCCAGCATTTT. Amino acid sequence: CASSPGGAYNQPQHF.

V gene TRBV9 combines with J gene TRBJ2-3, with TRBD2 matching over 9 bases. Germline loops: CDR1 SGDLS, CDR2 YYNGEE. V gave up 4 bases and J gave up 5 bases; unmatched junction bases: 14. This CDR3 is 17 amino acids long. The CDR3 coding sequence is TGTGCCAGCAGCTCCCCGGTGGAGCGGGGGGCGGGAGATACGCAGTATTTT. Protein product: CASSSPVERGAGDTQYF.

This clone was observed a few times. The chain has TRBV4-2 and TRBJ1-5; a possible D gene is TRBD1 (5 bases). The CDR3 is 15 amino acids. Germline assignment: CDR1 LGHNA and CDR2 YNFKEQ. The V and J ends lost 3 bases and 3 bases respectively, with 12 bases between them. CDR3 sequence reads: CASSQVRGPNQPQHF. The CDR3 DNA sequence: TGTGCCAGCAGCCAGGTTAGGGGTCCCAATCAGCCCCAGCATTTT.

This clone was detected only a few times. The V gene is TRBV19, the J gene TRBJ2-3, with a possible D match to TRBD2 (5 bases). Germline lookup yields CDR1 LNHDA and CDR2 SQIVND (reference sequence). The CDR3 covers 14 residues. V was pared by 5 bases and J by 1 base, with 10 bases between. The DNA of the CDR3 is TGTGCCAGTAGTTTTGACTACGGCACAGATACGCAGTATTTT. Protein product: CASSFDYGTDTQYF.

The rearrangement joins TRBV11-2 to TRBJ2-2; 7 nucleotides match TRBD1. The CDR3 has 18 residues. Trimming removed 5 bases from V and 2 bases from J; junction bases left unmatched: 14. Germline CDR1 SGHAT, CDR2 FQNNGV. The CDR3 is CASSPRRGGRVNTGELFF. The CDR3 region has the DNA TGTGCCAGCAGCCCGCGCCGAGGGGGCAGGGTAAACACCGGGGAGCTGTTTTTT.

V is TRBV6-1 and J is TRBJ2-1; 7 nucleotides match TRBD2. V trimming: 3 bases; J trimming: 15 bases; junction bases outside the gene matches: 8. In germline, CDR1 is MNHNS, CDR2 SASEGT. CDR3 length equals 12 residues. CDR3 loop: CASSDPAGNPFF. The CDR3 coding sequence is TGTGCCAGCAGTGATCCAGCGGGGAACCCGTTCTTC.

The V call is TRBV5-5, the J call TRBJ2-1; 10 bases agree with TRBD2. This CDR3 has 16 residues. The germline CDR1 and CDR2 sequences are SGHKS and YYEKEE (reference sequence). V was clipped by 0 bases and J by 4 bases; unmatched bases: 4. The CDR3 DNA reads TGTGCCAGCAGCTTGGTGAGGACTAGCGGATACAATGAGCAGTTCTTC. Translating gives CASSLVRTSGYNEQFF.

The chain couples TRBV27 to TRBJ1-1; 8 bases line up with TRBD1. V was pared by 5 bases and J by 4 bases, with 3 bases of the junction left unmatched. The CDR3 has 13 amino acids. Looked up from germline, CDR1 is MNHEY and CDR2 is SMNVEV (reference sequence). The CDR3 region is CASSRQGATEAFF. CDR3 bases: TGTGCCAGCAGTCGGCAGGGGGCCACTGAAGCTTTCTTT.

The chain joins TRBV4-3 to TRBJ1-5, with D perhaps TRBD1 (6 bases). The V end was cut by 0 bases, the J end by 7 bases, with 10 bases between. This CDR3 has 14 residues. Germline V lookup: CDR1 LGHNA, CDR2 YSLEER. In nucleotides, the CDR3 is TGCGCCAGCAGCCAAGACAGGGGAGTACAGCCCCAGCATTTT. Translated: CASSQDRGVQPQHF.

The genes are TRBV5-1 and TRBJ2-7, with D perhaps TRBD1 (5 bases). Trimming shortened V by 4 bases and J by 3 bases, and 14 bases separated the two germline ends. The germline gives CDR1 SGHRS, CDR2 YFSETQ. The CDR3 sequence is 14 residues long. The CDR3 DNA reads TGCGCCAGCAGCGTCCGACAGAACGACTACGAGCAGTACTTC. Its protein product is CASSVRQNDYEQYF.

The V and J genes are TRBV2 and TRBJ2-3; 10 bases map to TRBD1. The CDR3 runs to 16 residues. Germline CDR1 reads SNHLY; CDR2 reads FYNNEI. The junction had 8 bases not matched to a gene; V was cut back by 5 bases and J by 3 bases. This CDR3 reads CASSHMTGGGTDTQYF. CDR3 nucleotides: TGTGCCAGCAGTCACATGACAGGGGGCGGGACAGATACGCAGTATTTT.

CDR3 protein: CASSVRLDWETQYF. The DNA for the CDR3 is TGTGCCAGCAGCGTAAGACTAGACTGGGAGACCCAGTACTTC. V and J are TRBV7-9 and TRBJ2-5, with a possible D match to TRBD2 (6 bases). The CDR3 consists of 14 residues. Germline V gene data show CDR1 as SEHNR and CDR2 as FQNEAQ (reference sequence). Trimming took 5 bases from V and 5 from J, leaving 15 bases between them.

The V and J genes are TRBV7-3 and TRBJ2-5, with 10 bases identical to TRBD2. The tail of the sequence fits TRBJ2-7 better, so the J call may be wrong. The germline gives CDR1 SGHTA, CDR2 FQGTGA. This CDR3 spans 18 amino acids. The CDR3 sequence is CASSLIPWTSGESYEQYF. Here the CDR3 DNA reads TGTGCCAGCAGCCTTATCCCGTGGACTAGCGGAGAGTCCTACGAGCAGTACTTC.

J is TRBJ2-2 and V is TRBV19; D uncertain. CDR1 and CDR2 (germline): LNHDA, SQIVND (reference sequence). V gave up 3 bases and J gave up 4 bases, with 9 bases separating them. The length of the CDR3 is 14 residues. This CDR3 reads CASSILTVTGELFF. CDR3 DNA: TGTGCCAGTAGTATTCTCACGGTCACCGGGGAGCTGTTTTTT.